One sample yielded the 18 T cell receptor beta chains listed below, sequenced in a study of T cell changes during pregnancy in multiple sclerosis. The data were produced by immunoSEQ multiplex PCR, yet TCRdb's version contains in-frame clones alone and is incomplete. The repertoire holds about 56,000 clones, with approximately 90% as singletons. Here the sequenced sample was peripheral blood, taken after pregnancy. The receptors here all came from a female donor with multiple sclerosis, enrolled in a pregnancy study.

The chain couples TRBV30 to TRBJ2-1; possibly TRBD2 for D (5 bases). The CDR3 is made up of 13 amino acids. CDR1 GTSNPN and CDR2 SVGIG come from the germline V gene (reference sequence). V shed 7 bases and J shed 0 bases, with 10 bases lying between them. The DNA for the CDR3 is TGTGCCTATACTAGGAGCTCCTACAATGAGCAGTTCTTC. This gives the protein CAYTRSSYNEQFF.

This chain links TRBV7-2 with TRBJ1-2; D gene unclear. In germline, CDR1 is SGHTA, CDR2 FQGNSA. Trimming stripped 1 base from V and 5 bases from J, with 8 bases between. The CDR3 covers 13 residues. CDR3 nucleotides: TGTGCCAGCAGCTTAGTGCTTGAGTATGGCTACACCTTC. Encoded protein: CASSLVLEYGYTF.

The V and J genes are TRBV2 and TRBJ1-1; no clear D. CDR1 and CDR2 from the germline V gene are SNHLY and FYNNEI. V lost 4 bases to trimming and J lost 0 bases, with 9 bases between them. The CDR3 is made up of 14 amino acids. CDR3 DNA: TGTGCCAGCAGTGTAACTTATTTGAACACTGAAGCTTTCTTT. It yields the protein CASSVTYLNTEAFF.

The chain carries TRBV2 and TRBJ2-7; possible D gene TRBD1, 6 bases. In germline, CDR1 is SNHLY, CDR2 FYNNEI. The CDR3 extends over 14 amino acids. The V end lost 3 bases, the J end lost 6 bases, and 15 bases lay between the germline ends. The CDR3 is CASSEGRGGFEQYF. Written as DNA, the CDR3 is TGTGCCAGCAGTGAGGGCAGGGGTGGGTTCGAGCAGTACTTC.

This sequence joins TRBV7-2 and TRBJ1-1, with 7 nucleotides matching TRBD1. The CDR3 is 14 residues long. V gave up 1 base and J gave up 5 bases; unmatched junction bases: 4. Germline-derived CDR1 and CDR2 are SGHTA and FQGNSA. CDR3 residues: CASSLEGGRTEAFF. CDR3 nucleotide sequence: TGTGCCAGCAGCTTAGAAGGGGGCAGGACTGAAGCTTTCTTT. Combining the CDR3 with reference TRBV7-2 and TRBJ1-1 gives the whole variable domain GAGVSQSPSNKVTEKGKDVELRCDPISGHTALYWYRQSLGQGLEFLIYFQGNSAPDKSGLPSDRFSAERTGGSVSTLTIQRTQQEDSAVYLCASSLEGGRTEAFFGQGTRLTVV.

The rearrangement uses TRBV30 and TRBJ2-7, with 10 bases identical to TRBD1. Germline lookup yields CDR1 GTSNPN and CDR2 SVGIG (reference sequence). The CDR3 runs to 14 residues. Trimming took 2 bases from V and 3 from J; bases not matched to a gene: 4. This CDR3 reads CAWSPTGGFYEQYF. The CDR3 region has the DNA TGTGCCTGGAGTCCGACAGGGGGCTTCTACGAGCAGTACTTC. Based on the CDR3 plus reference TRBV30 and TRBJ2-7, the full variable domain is SQTIHQWPATLVQPVGSPLSLECTVEGTSNPNLYWYRQAAGRGLQLLFYSVGIGQISSEVPQNLSASRPQDRQFILSSKKLLLSDSGFYLCAWSPTGGFYEQYFGPGTRLTVT.

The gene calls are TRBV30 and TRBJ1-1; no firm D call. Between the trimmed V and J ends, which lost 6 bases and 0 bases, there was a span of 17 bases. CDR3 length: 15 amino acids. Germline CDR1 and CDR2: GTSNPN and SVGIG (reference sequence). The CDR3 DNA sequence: TGTGCCTGCCCTCCGTTGACTGGCTTGAACACTGAAGCTTTCTTT. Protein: CACPPLTGLNTEAFF.

CDR3 loop: CASSPQGPNNEQFF. CDR3 DNA: TGCGCCAGCAGCCCACAGGGTCCCAACAATGAGCAGTTCTTC. The rearrangement joins TRBV5-1 to TRBJ2-1; D possibly corresponds to TRBD1 (6 bases). The CDR3 is 14 residues long. V lost 4 bases to trimming and J lost 5 bases, with 13 bases between them. Germline V gene sequence: CDR1 SGHRS, CDR2 YFSETQ.

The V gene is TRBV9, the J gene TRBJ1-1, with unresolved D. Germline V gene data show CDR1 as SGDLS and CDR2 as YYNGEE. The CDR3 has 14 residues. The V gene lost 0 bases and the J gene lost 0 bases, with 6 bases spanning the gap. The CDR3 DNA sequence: TGTGCCAGCAGCGTAGATATGTTGAACACTGAAGCTTTCTTT. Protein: CASSVDMLNTEAFF.

CDR3 DNA: TGTGCAAGTCGCTCGTCGACAGGTATGGTGTGGGGGGCCAACGTCCTGACTTTC. Protein sequence: CASRSSTGMVWGANVLTF. The chain recombines TRBV12-2 with TRBJ2-6; TRBD1, the table's D call, was not compared with the DNA. TRBV12-2 is given as a pseudogene. There are 18 residues in the CDR3.

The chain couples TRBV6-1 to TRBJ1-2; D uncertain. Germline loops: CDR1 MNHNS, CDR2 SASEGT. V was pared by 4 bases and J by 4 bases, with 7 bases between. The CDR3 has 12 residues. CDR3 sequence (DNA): TGTGCCAGCAGTGGGAGTAGCTATGGCTACACCTTC. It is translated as CASSGSSYGYTF.

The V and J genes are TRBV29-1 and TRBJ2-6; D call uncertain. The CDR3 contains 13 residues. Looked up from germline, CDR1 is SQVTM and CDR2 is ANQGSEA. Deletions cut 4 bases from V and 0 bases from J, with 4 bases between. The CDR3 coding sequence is TGCAGCGTTGGACTCTCTGGGGCCAACGTCCTGACTTTC. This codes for CSVGLSGANVLTF.

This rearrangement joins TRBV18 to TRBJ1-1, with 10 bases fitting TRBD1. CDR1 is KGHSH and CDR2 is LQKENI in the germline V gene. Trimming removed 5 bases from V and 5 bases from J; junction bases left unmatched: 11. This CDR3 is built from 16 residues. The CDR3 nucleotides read TGTGCCAGCTCAGAAACTTCCGGGACAGGGGATACTGAAGCTTTCTTT. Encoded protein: CASSETSGTGDTEAFF.

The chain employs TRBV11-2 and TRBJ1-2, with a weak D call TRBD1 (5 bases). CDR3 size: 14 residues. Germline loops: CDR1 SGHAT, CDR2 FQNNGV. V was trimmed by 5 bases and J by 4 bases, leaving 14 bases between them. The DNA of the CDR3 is TGTGCCAGCAGCCCTCCCGACAGCCTCTATGGCTACACCTTC. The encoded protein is CASSPPDSLYGYTF.

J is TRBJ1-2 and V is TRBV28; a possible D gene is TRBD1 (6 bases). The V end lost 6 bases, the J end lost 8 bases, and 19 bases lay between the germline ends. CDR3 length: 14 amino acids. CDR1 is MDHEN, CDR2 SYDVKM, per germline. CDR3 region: CASSPGQSSSGYTF. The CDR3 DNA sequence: TGTGCCAGCAGCCCCGGACAGTCCTCCTCCGGCTACACCTTC.

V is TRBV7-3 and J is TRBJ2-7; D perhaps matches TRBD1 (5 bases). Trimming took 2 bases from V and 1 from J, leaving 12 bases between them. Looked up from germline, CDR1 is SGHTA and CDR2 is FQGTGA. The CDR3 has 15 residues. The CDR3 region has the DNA TGTGCCAGCAGCTTATTTCCAGGGAAGTCCTACGAGCAGTACTTC. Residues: CASSLFPGKSYEQYF.

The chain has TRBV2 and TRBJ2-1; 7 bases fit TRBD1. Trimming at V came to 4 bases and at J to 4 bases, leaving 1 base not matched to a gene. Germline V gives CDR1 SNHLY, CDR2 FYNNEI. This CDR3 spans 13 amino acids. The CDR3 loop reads CASSGQGYNEQFF. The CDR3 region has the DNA TGTGCCAGCAGTGGACAGGGTTACAATGAGCAGTTCTTC.

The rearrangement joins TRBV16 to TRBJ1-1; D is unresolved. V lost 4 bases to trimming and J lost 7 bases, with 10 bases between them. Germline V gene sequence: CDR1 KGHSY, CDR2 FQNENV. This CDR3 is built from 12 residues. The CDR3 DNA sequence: TGTGCCAGCAGCCCGAGCCTTGATGAAGCTTTCTTT. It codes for CASSPSLDEAFF.